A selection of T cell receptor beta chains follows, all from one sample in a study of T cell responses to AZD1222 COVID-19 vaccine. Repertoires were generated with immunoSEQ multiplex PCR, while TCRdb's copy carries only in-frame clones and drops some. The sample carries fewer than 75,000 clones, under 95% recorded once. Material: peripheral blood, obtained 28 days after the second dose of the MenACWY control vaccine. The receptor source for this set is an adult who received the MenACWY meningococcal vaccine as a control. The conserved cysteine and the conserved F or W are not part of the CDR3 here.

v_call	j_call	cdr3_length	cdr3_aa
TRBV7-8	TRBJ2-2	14	ASSAGRALLLGELF
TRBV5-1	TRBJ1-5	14	ASSLEAQGDNQPQH
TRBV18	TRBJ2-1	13	ASSRRQGASNEQF
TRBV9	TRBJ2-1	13	ASSVGASSYNEQF
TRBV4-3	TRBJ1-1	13	ASSQGTGPNTEAF
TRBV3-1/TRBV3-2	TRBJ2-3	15	ASSQDLLAGFTDTQY
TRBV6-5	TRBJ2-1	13	ASSLTTGPNNEQF
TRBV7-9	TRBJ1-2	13	ASSNFAGVGYGYT
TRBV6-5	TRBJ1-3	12	ASIQGAGGNTIY
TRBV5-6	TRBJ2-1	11	ASSLVQGAEQF
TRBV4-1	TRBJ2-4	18	ASSTSPGPLDNLAKNIQY
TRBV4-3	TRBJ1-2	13	ASSQDRFGQNGYT
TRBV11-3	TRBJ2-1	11	ASSPMGGDEQF
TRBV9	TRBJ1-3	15	ASSVRPDYGSGNTIY
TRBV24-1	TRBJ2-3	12	ATSGPVRTDTQY
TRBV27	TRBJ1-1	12	ASSLAGPRAEAF
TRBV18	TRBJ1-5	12	ASSEGRSNQPQH
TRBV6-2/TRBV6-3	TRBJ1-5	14	ASSYGNTIKIQPQH
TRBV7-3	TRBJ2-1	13	ASSLTEGLPNEQF
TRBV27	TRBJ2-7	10	ASTDSGYEQY
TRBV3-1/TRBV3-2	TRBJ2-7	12	ASSPGTGYYEQY
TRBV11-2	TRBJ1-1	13	ASSPDNRGPHEAF
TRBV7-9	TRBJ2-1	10	ASSLEFGEQF
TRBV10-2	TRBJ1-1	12	ASSFSPGQGIAF
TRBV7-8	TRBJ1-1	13	ASKLQHRANTEAF
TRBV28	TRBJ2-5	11	ASEQGVAETQY
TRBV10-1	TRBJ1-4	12	ASSRDRGSEKLF
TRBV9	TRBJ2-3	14	ASSVASGTPTDTQY
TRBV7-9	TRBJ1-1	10	ASSSGHPEAF
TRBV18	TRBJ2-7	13	ASSRQGGIIYEQY
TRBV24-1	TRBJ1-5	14	ATSDATGVSNQPQH
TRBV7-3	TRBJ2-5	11	ASSLIGGETQY
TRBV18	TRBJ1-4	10	ASSQRNEKLF
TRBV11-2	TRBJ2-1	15	ASSPLTAASGRLEQF
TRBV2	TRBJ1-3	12	ASSQQGGGNTIY
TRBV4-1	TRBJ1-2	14	ASSRVLARDSPSYT
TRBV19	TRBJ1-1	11	ASRFGQGGEAF
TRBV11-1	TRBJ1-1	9	ASSSGVTAF
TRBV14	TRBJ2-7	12	ASSQPGTKYEQY
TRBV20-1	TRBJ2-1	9	SADLQGEQF
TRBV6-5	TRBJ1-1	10	ASFSGVSEAF
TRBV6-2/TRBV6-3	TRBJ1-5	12	ASSKDGVNQPQH